Below, 7 T cell receptor delta chains from the same sample are listed, as sequenced in a study of γδ T cells in repeated Plasmodium falciparum infection. TCRdb redid clone calling on the multiplex PCR reads using CATT. The sample has about 57,000 delta-chain clones; over 1.5% are singletons. Bulk repertoires came from Vgamma9/Vdelta2+ or Vdelta2-negative gammadelta T cells flow-sorted from PBMC. Sample: gamma-delta T cells from blood. The receptors stem from a pool of human donors (malaria-infected and uninfected, not separated).

Notes on this clone: The likely explanation is a read error, given a far larger clone one base away. Other nucleotide sequences from this sample produce the same CDR3. The chain carries TRDV1 and TRDJ1, with a tentative D call TRDD3 (6 bases). Germline-derived CDR1 and CDR2 are TSWWSYY and QGS. The ends were cut back, 6 bases at V and 2 bases at J, with 37 bases in the middle. This CDR3 is 22 amino acids long. Written as DNA, the CDR3 is TGTGCTCTTGGAGACCATCACTACTTCTTTCACTGGGCCGCCCTCCGTACCGATAAACTCATCTTT. Its translation is CALGDHHYFFHWAALRTDKLIF.

At least ten counts were recorded for this clone. The protein in TCRdb stems from a much larger clone and differs at residue 3 from this DNA's translation, likely a read error; here the protein is translated from the DNA. The rearrangement uses TRDV1 and TRDJ1; D might be TRDD3 (6 bases). Germline-derived CDR1 and CDR2 are TSWWSYY and QGS. The CDR3 spans 20 residues. CDR3 in amino acids: CAPGELVSWNPRGYTDKLIF. Written as DNA, the CDR3 is TGTGCTCCTGGGGAACTAGTTTCATGGAACCCGAGGGGGTACACCGATAAACTCATCTTT.

Note on this clone: The protein TCRdb gives is from a much larger clone and does not agree with this DNA's translation at residue 11, likely a read error; the protein shown here comes from the DNA. The rearrangement uses TRDV1 and TRDJ1; perhaps TRDD3 as D (5 bases). The V and J ends lost 5 bases and 2 bases respectively, with 36 bases between them. The CDR3 consists of 22 residues. Germline V gene lookup returns CDR1 TSWWSYY and CDR2 QGS. The CDR3 DNA sequence: TGTGCTCTTGGGTTTCAACCGTCCACAGCGATACTGAGGGTCTTTAAGACCGATAAACTCATCTTT. It encodes CALGFQPSTAILRVFKTDKLIF.

In regard to this clone: This DNA's translation differs at residue 15 from TCRdb's protein, which comes from a much larger clone; a read error is likely, and the protein shown is translated from the DNA. This chain joins TRDV1 and TRDJ1, with D unclear. CDR3 length: 16 amino acids. CDR1 is TSWWSYY and CDR2 is QGS in the germline V gene. The CDR3 DNA reads as TGTGCTCTTGGGATCGAACAGCCCGCATACACCGATAAACTCACCTTT. Translated: CALGIEQPAYTDKLTF.

As for this clone: This is likely an artifact of a read error, given a far larger clone one base away. The same CDR3 arises from other DNA sequences in this sample as well. The V gene is TRDV1, the J gene TRDJ1; 8 bases align to TRDD3. TCRdb is silent on the J gene; assignment here came from matching the DNA to germline. This CDR3 spans 27 amino acids. The V and J ends lost 2 bases and 2 bases, in that order; junction bases with no gene match: 40. Germline CDR1 is TSWWSYY and CDR2 is QGS. The chain's CDR3 is CALGEVWTPGRGSILGAPRVATDKLIF. CDR3 DNA: TGTGCTCTTGGGGAAGTTTGGACCCCCGGGAGAGGCTCAATACTGGGGGCGCCGCGAGTCGCTACCGATAAACTCATCTTT.

This clone was counted a few times. The protein in TCRdb stems from a much larger clone and differs at residue 17 from this DNA's translation, likely a read error; here the protein is translated from the DNA. The chain couples TRDV1 to TRDJ1, with D perhaps given as TRDD2 or TRDD3 (8 bases each). There are 20 residues in the CDR3. The germline gives CDR1 TSWWSYY, CDR2 QGS. CDR3 sequence: CALGEILPKHWGLYTDELIF. In nucleotides, the CDR3 is TGTGCTCTTGGGGAAATCCTTCCTAAGCACTGGGGGCTCTACACCGATGAACTCATCTTT.

On this clone itself: TCRdb lists the protein of a much larger clone for this DNA, which differs at residue 8, so this is likely a read error; the protein given here is translated from the DNA itself. Written as DNA, the CDR3 is TGTGCCTGTGACTTTCGCCTTCTTCCTACTACTAAGGGTACGCCGAACGATAAACTCATCTTT. This translates into CACDFRLLPTTKGTPNDKLIF. This rearrangement joins TRDV2 to TRDJ1; 8 bases align to TRDD2. TCRdb carries no J gene annotation; the J gene was assigned here by matching the DNA with germline. The CDR3 sequence is 21 residues long. Germline CDR1 and CDR2: GEAIGNYY and EKD. The ends lost 3 bases at V and 4 bases at J; junction bases unmatched: 27.